A selection of T cell receptor beta chains follows, all from one sample in a study of radiation and T cells in renal cell carcinoma. Some clones are missing from TCRdb's copy, which holds only in-frame ones; the method was immunoSEQ multiplex PCR. In the table there are 100,000 to 150,000 clones, more than 75% of which are singletons. Sequencing was performed on blood, taken from a patient whose treatment included radiotherapy and nephrectomy. All receptors come from a woman between 70 and 85 years old with renal cell carcinoma. Both conserved end residues are part of each CDR3. Rows may omit the clone size; those that give it use once, few, many or a size class.

clone size	V gene	J gene	CDR3 protein
once	TRBV20-1	TRBJ2-2	CSARNTGELFF
.	TRBV5-6	TRBJ1-5	CASSSGQGRWPQHF
.	TRBV25-1	TRBJ2-3	CASSYLAGGPSTDTQYF
.	TRBV19	TRBJ2-7	CASSLRRGHSYEQYF
.	TRBV7-8	TRBJ2-1	CASSLVSRQGSYNEQFF
.	TRBV7-7	TRBJ2-5	CASSLGRGQETQYF
.	TRBV5-4	TRBJ1-3	CASSQESYRGKGTIYF
.	TRBV7-9	TRBJ2-7	CASSQDRTGGYEQYF
.	TRBV7-9	TRBJ2-6	CASSLTGQGAYGANVLTF
once	TRBV29-1	TRBJ1-2	CSVGGGLNYGYTF